The 20 T cell receptor beta chains below come from one sample, sequenced in a study of tissue T cells after allogeneic stem cell transplantation. TCRdb's copy holds only in-frame clones and misses some; the assay was immunoSEQ multiplex PCR. In the table there are some 43,000 clones, over 85% of which are singletons. The sequences come from blood, collected before transplantation. The receptors come from a woman between 35 and 75 years old who later had graft-versus-host disease after an allogeneic stem cell transplant.

This clone was observed a few times. The rearrangement links TRBV28 to TRBJ2-1, with D perhaps matching TRBD2 (7 bases). This CDR3 is 15 amino acids long. V dropped 10 bases and J dropped 0 bases, with 16 bases sitting between them. Germline lookup yields CDR1 MDHEN and CDR2 SYDVKM. The CDR3 protein is CAIRQGGGSYNEQFF. The CDR3 DNA is TGTGCCATCAGGCAGGGAGGGGGCTCCTACAATGAGCAGTTCTTC.

This chain links TRBV6-5 with TRBJ2-7, with 9 nucleotides matching TRBD1. The CDR3 loop spans 15 amino acids. Trimming cost V 6 bases and J 1 base; bases outside gene matches: 7. CDR1 is MNHEY and CDR2 is SVGAGI in the germline V gene. CDR3 nucleotides: TGTGCCAGCAGCCAATACAGGGGGCCATCCTACGAGCAGTACTTC. It translates to CASSQYRGPSYEQYF.

The chain joins TRBV28 to TRBJ1-5, with D tentatively TRBD1 (5 bases). The V gene's germline CDR1 is MDHEN and CDR2 SYDVKM. Trimming cost V 6 bases and J 0 bases, with 9 bases left between them. The CDR3 is made up of 14 amino acids. CDR3 coding DNA: TGTGCCAGCAGGACAGTTTATAGCAATCAGCCCCAGCATTTT. Its translation: CASRTVYSNQPQHF.

V usage is TRBV6-5 and J usage is TRBJ2-1; D possibly matches TRBD1 or TRBD2 (6 bases each). Looked up from germline, CDR1 is MNHEY and CDR2 is SVGAGI. The CDR3 totals 15 residues. The ends were cut back, 2 bases at V and 8 bases at J, with 16 bases in the middle. CDR3 in amino acids: CASSYLGGRPDEQFF. The CDR3 DNA reads TGTGCCAGCAGTTACCTTGGGGGGCGCCCGGATGAGCAGTTCTTC.

J is TRBJ1-6 and V is TRBV7-2; D is unresolved. V gave up 1 base and J gave up 9 bases, with 13 bases separating them. CDR1 is SGHTA and CDR2 is FQGNSA in the germline V gene. The CDR3 extends over 15 amino acids. CDR3 amino acids: CASSLDAALGSPLHF. CDR3 DNA sequence: TGTGCCAGCAGCTTAGACGCAGCGCTAGGTTCACCCCTCCACTTT.

The V gene is TRBV6-1, the J gene TRBJ1-2; TRBD1 matches at 8 bases. Germline CDR1 MNHNS, CDR2 SASEGT. V shed 0 bases, J shed 11 bases, and the junction held 5 bases outside the gene matches. The CDR3 is 13 amino acids. CDR3 DNA sequence: TGTGCCAGCAGTGAAGCGGACAGGGCCCCATACACCTTC. Protein sequence: CASSEADRAPYTF.

V is TRBV5-4 and J is TRBJ2-7; D could derive from TRBD1 or TRBD2 (6 bases each). The CDR3 has 17 amino acids. V was shortened by 2 bases and J by 1 base, with 19 bases between the two germline ends. Germline V gene data show CDR1 as SGHNT and CDR2 as YYREEE (reference sequence). CDR3 protein: CASSLPRGGGLSYEQYF. In DNA form, the CDR3 reads TGTGCCAGCAGCTTACCCCGAGGGGGAGGTTTATCCTACGAGCAGTACTTC.

V gene TRBV7-9 combines with J gene TRBJ1-2; TRBD1 matches 12 bases. Germline-derived CDR1 and CDR2 are SEHNR and FQNEAQ (reference sequence). The CDR3 consists of 14 residues. Unmatched junction bases numbered 3, after V lost 4 bases and J lost 6 bases. In DNA form, the CDR3 reads TGTGCCAGCAGCTCCGGGACAGGGGGCCATGGCTACACCTTC. It encodes CASSSGTGGHGYTF.

This clone appeared once. The gene calls are TRBV30 and TRBJ1-1; D gene unclear. V was clipped by 1 base and J by 4 bases, with 10 bases between them. There are 13 residues in the CDR3. Looked up from germline, CDR1 is GTSNPN and CDR2 is SVGIG (reference sequence). This CDR3 reads CAWSGSLGTEAFF. CDR3 DNA sequence: TGTGCCTGGAGTGGGAGTTTGGGCACTGAAGCTTTCTTT. The variable domain in full, completed from reference TRBV30 and TRBJ1-1, reads SQTIHQWPATLVQPVGSPLSLECTVEGTSNPNLYWYRQAAGRGLQLLFYSVGIGQISSEVPQNLSASRPQDRQFILSSKKLLLSDSGFYLCAWSGSLGTEAFFGQGTRLTVV.

CDR3 coding DNA: TGTGCCAGCAACAACTCCCCCCGAGGCGGGATCCCCTACGAGCAGTACTTC. Its protein product is CASNNSPRGGIPYEQYF. This chain joins TRBV7-6 and TRBJ2-7; D perhaps matches TRBD2 (6 bases). Germline CDR1 SGHVS, CDR2 FNYEAQ. The ends were cut back, 7 bases at V and 2 bases at J, with 24 bases in the middle. This CDR3 has 17 residues.

The chain carries TRBV5-1 and TRBJ1-2; 7 positions agree with TRBD1. V gave up 3 bases and J gave up 2 bases; unmatched junction bases: 4. The CDR3 length is 14 residues. Germline values: CDR1 SGHRS, CDR2 YFSETQ. CDR3 bases: TGCGCCAGCAGCTCCGGAGGGGGCAACTATGGCTACACCTTC. Amino acids: CASSSGGGNYGYTF.

This chain uses TRBV6-5 with TRBJ2-2; no reliable D call. The CDR3 has 13 residues. V lost 7 bases and J lost 7, with 13 bases in between. The germline gives CDR1 MNHEY, CDR2 SVGAGI. The CDR3 DNA follows: TGTGCCAGCACCCAGTTCGATCGCGGGGAGCTGTTTTTT. This encodes CASTQFDRGELFF.

J is TRBJ1-2 and V is TRBV30, with D maybe TRBD1 (5 bases). In germline, CDR1 is GTSNPN, CDR2 SVGIG (reference sequence). Trimming shortened V by 3 bases and J by 2 bases, and 16 bases separated the two germline ends. This CDR3 has 15 residues. This CDR3 reads CAWRRNEGRNYGYTF. The CDR3 bases are TGTGCCTGGAGACGGAATGAGGGACGAAACTATGGCTACACCTTC.

CDR3 nucleotide sequence: TGTGCCAGCAGCTCTCTCTCAGGAAACACCGGGGAGCTGTTTTTT. It specifies CASSSLSGNTGELFF. The chain joins TRBV11-2 to TRBJ2-2; no clear D. Deletions cut 4 bases from V and 2 bases from J, with 11 bases between. CDR1 SGHAT and CDR2 FQNNGV come from the germline V gene. This CDR3 comprises 15 residues.

DNA of the CDR3: TGTGCCAGCAAGACTAGCGGTCAAGAGACCCAGTACTTC. Translating it yields CASKTSGQETQYF. The chain has TRBV3-1 (or the pseudogene TRBV3-2) and TRBJ2-5; TRBD2 matches at 9 bases. This CDR3 is built from 13 residues. Germline V gene data show CDR1 as LGHDT and CDR2 as YNNKEL (reference sequence). V lost 7 bases, J lost 2 bases, and 2 bases stayed unmatched.

This chain connects TRBV24-1 to TRBJ2-2; no reliable D call. The CDR3 is 14 residues long. V lost 5 bases, J lost 0 bases, and 6 bases lay in between. Per germline, CDR1 KGHDR and CDR2 SFDVKD. In DNA, the CDR3 is TGTGCCACCAGTGTGTCAGCGAACACCGGGGAGCTGTTTTTT. Translated: CATSVSANTGELFF.

The rearrangement links TRBV5-1 to TRBJ2-2, with 8 bases matching TRBD1. Trimming took 0 bases from V and 4 from J; bases not matched to a gene: 11. Germline values: CDR1 SGHRS, CDR2 YFSETQ. This CDR3 spans 18 amino acids. CDR3 sequence (DNA): TGCGCCAGCAGCTTGGTTTTTCTGGTAGGACAGGGCACCGGGGAGCTGTTTTTT. Its protein is CASSLVFLVGQGTGELFF. The variable domain in full, with the rest retrieved from reference TRBV5-1 and TRBJ2-2, is KAGVTQTPRYLIKTRGQQVTLSCSPISGHRSVSWYQQTPGQGLQFLFEYFSETQRNKGNFPGRFSGRQFSNSRSEMNVSTLELGDSALYLCASSLVFLVGQGTGELFFGEGSRLTVL.

This clone was seen just once. The chain couples TRBV25-1 to TRBJ1-2; D perhaps matches TRBD1 (6 bases). This CDR3 spans 13 amino acids. V gave up 4 bases and J gave up 6 bases, with 12 bases separating them. Looked up from germline, CDR1 is MGHDK and CDR2 is SYGVNS. In DNA, the CDR3 is TGTGCCAGCAGTGCAACAGGGTCCCATGGCTACACCTTC. Translated, it gives CASSATGSHGYTF.

This clone was picked up one time. For the CDR3, the DNA is TGTGCCAGCAGTGCGCAGGGGGCGTTCCAAGAGACCCAGTACTTC. Translating it yields CASSAQGAFQETQYF. The chain joins TRBV27 to TRBJ2-5; 8 bases are shared with TRBD1. Germline loops: CDR1 MNHEY, CDR2 SMNVEV (reference sequence). Germline trimming cut 5 bases from V and 1 base from J; bases unmatched to any gene: 6. The CDR3 runs to 15 residues.

V and J are TRBV29-1 and TRBJ2-2, with TRBD1 matching over 8 bases. The CDR3 totals 12 residues. With 4 bases clipped from V and 5 bases from J, the junction kept 0 bases outside the gene matches. Per germline, CDR1 SQVTM and CDR2 ANQGSEA. CDR3 protein: CSVGQGTGELFF. DNA of the CDR3: TGCAGCGTTGGACAGGGGACCGGGGAGCTGTTTTTT.